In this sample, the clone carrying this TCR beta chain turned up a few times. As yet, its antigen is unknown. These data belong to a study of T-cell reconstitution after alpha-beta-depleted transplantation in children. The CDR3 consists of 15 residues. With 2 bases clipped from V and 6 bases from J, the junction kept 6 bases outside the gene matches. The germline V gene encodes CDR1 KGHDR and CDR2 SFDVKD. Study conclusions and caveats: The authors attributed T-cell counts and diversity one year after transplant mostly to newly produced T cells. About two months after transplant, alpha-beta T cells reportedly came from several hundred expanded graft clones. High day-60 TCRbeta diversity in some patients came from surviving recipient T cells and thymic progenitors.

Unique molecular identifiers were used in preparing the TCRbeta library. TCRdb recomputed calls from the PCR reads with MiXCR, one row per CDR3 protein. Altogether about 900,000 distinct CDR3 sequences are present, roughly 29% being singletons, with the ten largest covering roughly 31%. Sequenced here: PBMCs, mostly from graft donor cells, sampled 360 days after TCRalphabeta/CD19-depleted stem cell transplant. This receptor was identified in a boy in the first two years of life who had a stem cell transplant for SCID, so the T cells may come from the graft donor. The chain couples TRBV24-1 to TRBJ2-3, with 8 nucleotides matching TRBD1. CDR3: CATSDSGQASDTQYF. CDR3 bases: TGTGCCACCAGTGATTCGGGACAGGCGTCCGATACGCAGTATTTT.